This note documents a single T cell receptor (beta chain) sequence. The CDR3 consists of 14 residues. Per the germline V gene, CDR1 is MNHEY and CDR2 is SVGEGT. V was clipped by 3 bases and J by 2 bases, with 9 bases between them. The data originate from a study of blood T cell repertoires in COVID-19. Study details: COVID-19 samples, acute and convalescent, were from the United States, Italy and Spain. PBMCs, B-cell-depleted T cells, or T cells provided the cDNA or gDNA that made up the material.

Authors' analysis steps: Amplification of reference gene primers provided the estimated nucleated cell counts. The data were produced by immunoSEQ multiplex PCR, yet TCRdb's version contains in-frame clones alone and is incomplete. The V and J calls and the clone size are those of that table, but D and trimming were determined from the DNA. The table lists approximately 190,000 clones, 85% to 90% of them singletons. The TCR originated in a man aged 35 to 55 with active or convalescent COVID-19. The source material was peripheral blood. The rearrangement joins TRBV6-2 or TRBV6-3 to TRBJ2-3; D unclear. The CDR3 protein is CASSYSTNTDTQYF. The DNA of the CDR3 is TGTGCCAGCAGTTATTCAACAAACACAGATACGCAGTATTTT.